This T cell receptor beta chain derives from a study of response to subunit inactivated influenza vaccine (dated by TCRdb to 2016 to 2019). About the study as a whole: Deep quantitative profiling of the T cell receptor repertoire was used in the study to follow responses to a trivalent subunit inactivated influenza vaccine. Beyond this particular receptor, the publication reports: The authors suggested that each seasonal influenza vaccination may recruit only a limited number of new T cells.

Library generation was performed with RT-PCR. TCRdb records Illumina HiSeq 2500 as the sequencer. TCRdb passed the public sequencing reads through fastp at Q25 and MiXCR, retaining productive beta sequences. Here each entry gathers all rows of one CDR3 protein and keeps the most common genes and DNA. The sample profile shows about half a million distinct CDR3 sequences; roughly 8.2% of them were found once. The ten most abundant clones make up 10% to 15% of the sample. For this clonotype: The antigen this receptor binds is unknown. Base qualities are not recorded, but no much larger clone differs from it by a single base.

Measured from the cysteine to the phenylalanine, the CDR3 is 15 residues long. CDR3 DNA only is kept here, 45 bases in frame from base 1. Taken from the germline V gene (reference sequence), the CDR1 and CDR2 loops are LGHDT and YNNKEL. Deletion took 0 bases off V and 9 bases off J, with a span of 18 bases between the germline ends. The chain employs TRBV3-1 and TRBJ2-7; the D call could be TRBD1 or TRBD2, with each sharing 5 bases. Sequenced here: PBMCs from blood, sampled roughly 24 months after vaccination. The source of this sequence is a man between 50 and 70 years old who received an inactivated influenza vaccine. Donor details come from another sample of the same person, matched by shared clones. The sequence in DNA is TGTGCCAGCAGCCAAGATTTACGGATGGCTGGGGGGCAGTACTTC. Its translation is CASSQDLRMAGGQYF.